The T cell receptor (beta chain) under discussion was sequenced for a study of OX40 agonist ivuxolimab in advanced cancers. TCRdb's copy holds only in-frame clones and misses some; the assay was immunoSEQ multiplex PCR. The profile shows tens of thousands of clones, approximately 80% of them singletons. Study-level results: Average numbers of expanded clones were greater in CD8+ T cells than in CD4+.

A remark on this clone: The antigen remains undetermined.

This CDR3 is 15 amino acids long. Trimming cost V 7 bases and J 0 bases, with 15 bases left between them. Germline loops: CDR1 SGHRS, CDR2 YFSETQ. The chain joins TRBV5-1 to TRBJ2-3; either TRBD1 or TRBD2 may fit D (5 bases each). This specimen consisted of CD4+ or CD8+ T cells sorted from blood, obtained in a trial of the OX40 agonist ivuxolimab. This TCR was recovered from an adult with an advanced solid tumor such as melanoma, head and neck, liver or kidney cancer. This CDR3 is CASWSRGRSTDTQYF. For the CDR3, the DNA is TGCGCCAGCTGGTCGAGGGGCCGAAGCACAGATACGCAGTATTTT. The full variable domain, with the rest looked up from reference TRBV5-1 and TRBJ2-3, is KAGVTQTPRYLIKTRGQQVTLSCSPISGHRSVSWYQQTPGQGLQFLFEYFSETQRNKGNFPGRFSGRQFSNSRSEMNVSTLELGDSALYLCASWSRGRSTDTQYFGPGTRLTVL.